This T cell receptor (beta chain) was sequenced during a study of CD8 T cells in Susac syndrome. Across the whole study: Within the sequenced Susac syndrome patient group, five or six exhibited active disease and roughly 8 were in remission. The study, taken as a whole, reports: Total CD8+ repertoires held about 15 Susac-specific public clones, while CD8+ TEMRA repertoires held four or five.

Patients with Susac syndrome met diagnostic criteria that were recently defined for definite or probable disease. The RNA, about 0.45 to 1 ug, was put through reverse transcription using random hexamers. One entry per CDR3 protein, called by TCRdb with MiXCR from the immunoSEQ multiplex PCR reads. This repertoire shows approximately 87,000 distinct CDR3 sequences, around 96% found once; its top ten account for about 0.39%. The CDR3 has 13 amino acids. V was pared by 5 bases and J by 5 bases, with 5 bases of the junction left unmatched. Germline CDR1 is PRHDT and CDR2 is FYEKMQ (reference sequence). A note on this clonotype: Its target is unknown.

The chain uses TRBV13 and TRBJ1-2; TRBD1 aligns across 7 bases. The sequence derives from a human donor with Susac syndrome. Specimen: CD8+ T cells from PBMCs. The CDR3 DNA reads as TGTGCCAGCAGCGTGGGACAGAATTATGGCTACACCTTC. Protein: CASSVGQNYGYTF.